This record covers a single TCR beta chain. Its antigen is not known. Generation of TCR beta libraries employed quantitative 5'-RACE incorporating molecular barcodes. Via MiXCR, TCRdb re-called the 5' RACE reads, giving one row per CDR3 protein. The table includes roughly 300,000 distinct CDR3 sequences, roughly 8% detected once. This sample was included in a study of CD8 T cells in ankylosing spondylitis. Study conclusions and caveats: The disease-linked clones had a CD8+ phenotype and low blood frequencies. Significant enrichment of disease-linked clones was reported in matched ankylosing spondylitis synovial fluid. Past research had described some motif variants in reactive arthritis synovial fluid and blood. Characteristic, it appeared, of ankylosing spondylitis blood was a TCR beta motif of eight highly homologous variants.

This CDR3 region has 14 residues. The ends were cut back, 4 bases at V and 4 bases at J, with 13 bases in the middle. Germline CDR1 reads MGHRA; CDR2 reads YSYEKL. Sequenced: blood, either unsorted or a sorted T cell fraction (not recorded which). The chain joins TRBV4-1 to TRBJ1-2; weak D call: TRBD1 (6 bases). The sequence came from a male donor with ankylosing spondylitis. The CDR3 loop reads CASSRGDTFYGYTF. The CDR3 DNA sequence: TGCGCCAGCAGCCGGGGGGACACCTTCTATGGCTACACCTTC.